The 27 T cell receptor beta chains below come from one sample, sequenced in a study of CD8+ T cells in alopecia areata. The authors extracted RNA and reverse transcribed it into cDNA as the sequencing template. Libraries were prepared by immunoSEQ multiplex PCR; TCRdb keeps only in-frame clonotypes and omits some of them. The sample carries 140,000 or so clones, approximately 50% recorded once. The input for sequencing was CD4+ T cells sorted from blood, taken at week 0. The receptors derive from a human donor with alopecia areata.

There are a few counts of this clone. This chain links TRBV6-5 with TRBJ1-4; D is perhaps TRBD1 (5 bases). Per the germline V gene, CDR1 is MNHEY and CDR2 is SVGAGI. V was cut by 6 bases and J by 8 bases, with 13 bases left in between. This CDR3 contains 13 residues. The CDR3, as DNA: TGTGCCAGCAGGGACACAACGGGAGAAAAACTGTTTTTT. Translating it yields CASRDTTGEKLFF.

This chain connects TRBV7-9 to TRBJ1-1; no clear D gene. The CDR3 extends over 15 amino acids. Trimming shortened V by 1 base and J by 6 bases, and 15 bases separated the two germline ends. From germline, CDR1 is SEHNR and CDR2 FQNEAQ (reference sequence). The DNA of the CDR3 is TGTGCCAGCAGCTTAGGGTCCGGGTTCAAGTCTGAAGCTTTCTTT. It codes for CASSLGSGFKSEAFF.

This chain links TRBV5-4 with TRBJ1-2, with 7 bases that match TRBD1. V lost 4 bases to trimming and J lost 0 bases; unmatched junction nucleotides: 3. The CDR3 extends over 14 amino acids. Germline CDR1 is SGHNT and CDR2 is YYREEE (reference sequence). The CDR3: CASSRDRTNYGYTF. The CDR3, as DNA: TGTGCCAGCAGCCGGGACAGAACTAACTATGGCTACACCTTC. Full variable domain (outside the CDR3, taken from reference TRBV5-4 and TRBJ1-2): ETGVTQSPTHLIKTRGQQVTLRCSSQSGHNTVSWYQQALGQGPQFIFQYYREEENGRGNFPPRFSGLQFPNYSSELNVNALELDDSALYLCASSRDRTNYGYTFGSGTRLTVV.

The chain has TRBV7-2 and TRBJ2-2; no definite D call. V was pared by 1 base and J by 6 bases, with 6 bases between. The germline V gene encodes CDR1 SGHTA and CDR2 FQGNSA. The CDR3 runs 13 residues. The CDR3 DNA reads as TGTGCCAGCAGCTTAGGGGGTTCCGGGGAGCTGTTTTTT. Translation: CASSLGGSGELFF.

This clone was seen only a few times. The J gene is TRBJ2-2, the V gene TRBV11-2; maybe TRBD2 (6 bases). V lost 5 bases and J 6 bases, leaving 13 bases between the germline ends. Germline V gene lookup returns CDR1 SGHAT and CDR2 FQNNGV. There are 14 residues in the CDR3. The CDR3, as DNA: TGTGCCAGCAGCGCCCTCCCGGGAGCCGGGGAGCTGTTTTTT. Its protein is CASSALPGAGELFF.

CDR3 DNA sequence: TGTGCCTGGAGTATAGGGGGGAACACTGAAGCTTTCTTT. This gives the protein CAWSIGGNTEAFF. The rearrangement uses TRBV30 and TRBJ1-1, with TRBD1 as a possible D gene (6 bases). Germline loops: CDR1 GTSNPN, CDR2 SVGIG (reference sequence). The V and J ends lost 2 bases and 1 base respectively, with 8 bases between them. CDR3 length: 13 amino acids.

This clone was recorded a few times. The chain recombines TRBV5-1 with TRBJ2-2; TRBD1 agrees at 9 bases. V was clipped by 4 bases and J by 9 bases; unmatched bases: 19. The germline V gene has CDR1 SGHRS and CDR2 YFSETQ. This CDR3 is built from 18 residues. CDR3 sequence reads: CASSKQPPGQGVSRELFF. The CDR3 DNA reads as TGCGCCAGCAGCAAGCAACCACCGGGACAGGGAGTATCGAGGGAGCTGTTTTTT.

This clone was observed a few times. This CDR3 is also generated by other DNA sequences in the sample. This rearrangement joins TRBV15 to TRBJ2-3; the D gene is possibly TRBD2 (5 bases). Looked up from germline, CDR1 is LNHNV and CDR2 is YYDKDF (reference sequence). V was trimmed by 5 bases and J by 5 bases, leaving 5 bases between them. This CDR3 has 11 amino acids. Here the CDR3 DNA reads TGTGCCACCAGCCGGGGAGATACGCAGTATTTT. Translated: CATSRGDTQYF.

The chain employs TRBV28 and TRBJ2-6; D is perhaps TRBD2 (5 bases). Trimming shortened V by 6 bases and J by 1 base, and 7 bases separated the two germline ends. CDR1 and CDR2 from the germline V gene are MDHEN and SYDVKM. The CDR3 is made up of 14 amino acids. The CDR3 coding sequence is TGTGCCAGCAGCGAGCGGTCTGGGGCCAACGTCCTGACTTTC. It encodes CASSERSGANVLTF.

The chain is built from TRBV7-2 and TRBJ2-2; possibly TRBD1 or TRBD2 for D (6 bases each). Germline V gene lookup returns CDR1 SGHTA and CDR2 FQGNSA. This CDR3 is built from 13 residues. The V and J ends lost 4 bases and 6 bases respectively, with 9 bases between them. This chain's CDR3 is CASSSRGPGELFF. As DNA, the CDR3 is TGTGCCAGCAGCTCCCGGGGGCCCGGGGAGCTGTTTTTT.

The CDR3 DNA sequence: TGTGCCAGTAGTATGGGCCGACAGGGCAATCAGCCCCAGCATTTT. Protein: CASSMGRQGNQPQHF. The genes are TRBV19 and TRBJ1-5; TRBD1 is a possible D gene (6 bases). This CDR3 has 15 amino acids. Germline V gene lookup returns CDR1 LNHDA and CDR2 SQIVND (reference sequence). Trimming cost V 3 bases and J 2 bases, with 11 bases left between them.

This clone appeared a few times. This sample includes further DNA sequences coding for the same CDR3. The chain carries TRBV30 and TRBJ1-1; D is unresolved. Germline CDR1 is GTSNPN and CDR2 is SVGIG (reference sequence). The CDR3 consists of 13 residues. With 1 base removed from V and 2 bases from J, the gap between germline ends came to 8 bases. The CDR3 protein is CAWSGAVNTEAFF. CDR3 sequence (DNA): TGTGCCTGGAGTGGAGCAGTTAACACTGAAGCTTTCTTT.

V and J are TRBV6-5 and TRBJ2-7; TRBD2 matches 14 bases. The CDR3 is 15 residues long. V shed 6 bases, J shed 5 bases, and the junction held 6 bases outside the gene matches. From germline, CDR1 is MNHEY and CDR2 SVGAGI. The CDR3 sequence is CASRRLAGGLDEQYF. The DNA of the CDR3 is TGTGCCAGCAGACGACTAGCGGGGGGGTTGGACGAGCAGTACTTC.

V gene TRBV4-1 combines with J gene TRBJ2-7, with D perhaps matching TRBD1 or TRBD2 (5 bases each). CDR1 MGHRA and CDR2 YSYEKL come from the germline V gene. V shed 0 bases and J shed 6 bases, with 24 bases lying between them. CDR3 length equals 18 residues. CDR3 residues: CASSQDDRLRRGVPEQYF. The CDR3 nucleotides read TGCGCCAGCAGCCAAGATGATCGGCTGCGGAGAGGGGTCCCCGAGCAGTACTTC.

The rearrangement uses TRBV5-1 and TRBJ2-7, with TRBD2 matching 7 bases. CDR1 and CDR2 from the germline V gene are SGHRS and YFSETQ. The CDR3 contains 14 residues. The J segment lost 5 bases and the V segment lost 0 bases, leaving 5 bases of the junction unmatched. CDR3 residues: CASSLAGGTHEQYF. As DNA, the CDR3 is TGCGCCAGCAGCTTGGCCGGGGGGACCCACGAGCAGTACTTC.

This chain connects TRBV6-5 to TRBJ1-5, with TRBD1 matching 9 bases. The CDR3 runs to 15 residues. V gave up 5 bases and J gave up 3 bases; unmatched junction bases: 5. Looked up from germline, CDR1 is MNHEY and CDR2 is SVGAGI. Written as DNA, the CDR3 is TGTGCCAGCAGTCCGGACAGGGGCCCCAATCAGCCCCAGCATTTT. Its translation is CASSPDRGPNQPQHF.

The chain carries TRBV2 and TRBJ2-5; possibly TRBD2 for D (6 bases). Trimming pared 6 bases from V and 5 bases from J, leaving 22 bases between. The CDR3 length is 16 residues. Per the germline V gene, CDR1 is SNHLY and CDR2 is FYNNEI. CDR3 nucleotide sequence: TGTGCCAGCAGGGGCCCCCGGGTAGCGGATGCGGAGACCCAGTACTTC. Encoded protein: CASRGPRVADAETQYF.

The CDR3 reads CASSLTGGSGNTIYF. As DNA, the CDR3 is TGTGCCAGCAGCCTAACAGGGGGAAGTGGAAACACCATATATTTT. The rearrangement joins TRBV7-9 to TRBJ1-3; 8 bases line up with TRBD1. The CDR3 totals 15 residues. Germline values: CDR1 SEHNR, CDR2 FQNEAQ (reference sequence). The trim removed 5 bases at V and 3 bases at J, leaving 6 bases unmatched.

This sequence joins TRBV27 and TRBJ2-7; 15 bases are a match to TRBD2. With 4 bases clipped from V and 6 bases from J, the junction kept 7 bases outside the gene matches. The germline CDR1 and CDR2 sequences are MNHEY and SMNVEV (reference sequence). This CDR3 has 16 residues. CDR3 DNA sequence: TGTGCCAGCAGTTCGGGACTAGCGGGAGGCTATGGCGAGCAGTACTTC. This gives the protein CASSSGLAGGYGEQYF.

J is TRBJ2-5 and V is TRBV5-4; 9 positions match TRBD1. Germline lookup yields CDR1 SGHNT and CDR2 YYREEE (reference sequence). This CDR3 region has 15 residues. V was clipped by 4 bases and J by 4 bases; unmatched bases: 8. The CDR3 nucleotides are TGTGCCAGCAGCCGGGGCGGACAGGGGCTAGAGACCCAGTACTTC. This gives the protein CASSRGGQGLETQYF.

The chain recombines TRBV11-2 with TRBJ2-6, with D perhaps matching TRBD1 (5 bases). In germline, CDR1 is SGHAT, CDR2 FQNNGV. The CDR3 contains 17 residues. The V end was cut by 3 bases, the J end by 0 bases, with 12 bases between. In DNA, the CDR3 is TGTGCCAGCAGCTTGAGTGGTCAGGGCTCTGGGGCCAACGTCCTGACTTTC. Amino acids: CASSLSGQGSGANVLTF.

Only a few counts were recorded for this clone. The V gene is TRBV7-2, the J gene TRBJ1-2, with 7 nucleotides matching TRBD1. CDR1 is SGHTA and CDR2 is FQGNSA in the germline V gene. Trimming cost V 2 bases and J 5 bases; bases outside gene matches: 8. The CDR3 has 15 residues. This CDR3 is CASSLTRGGGYGYTF. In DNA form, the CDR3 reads TGTGCCAGCAGCTTAACTAGAGGGGGCGGGTATGGCTACACCTTC.

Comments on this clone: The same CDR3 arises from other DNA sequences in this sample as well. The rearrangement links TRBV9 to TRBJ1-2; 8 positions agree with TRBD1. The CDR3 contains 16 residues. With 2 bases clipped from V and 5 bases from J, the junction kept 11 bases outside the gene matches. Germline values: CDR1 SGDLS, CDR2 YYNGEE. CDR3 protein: CASSVDPGQGGYGYTF. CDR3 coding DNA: TGTGCCAGCAGCGTTGATCCCGGACAGGGAGGGTATGGCTACACCTTC.

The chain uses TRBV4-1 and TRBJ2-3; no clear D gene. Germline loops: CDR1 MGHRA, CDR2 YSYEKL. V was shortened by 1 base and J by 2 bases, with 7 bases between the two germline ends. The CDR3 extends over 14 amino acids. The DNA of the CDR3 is TGCGCCAGCAGCCAAGTGTATCCCACAGATACGCAGTATTTT. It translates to CASSQVYPTDTQYF.

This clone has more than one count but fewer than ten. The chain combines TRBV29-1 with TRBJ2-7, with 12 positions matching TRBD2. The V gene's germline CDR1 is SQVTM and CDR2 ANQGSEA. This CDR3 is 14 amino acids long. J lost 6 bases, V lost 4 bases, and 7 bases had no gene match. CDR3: CSVASETSGSEQYF. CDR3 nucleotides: TGCAGCGTTGCGTCCGAGACTAGCGGGAGCGAGCAGTACTTC.

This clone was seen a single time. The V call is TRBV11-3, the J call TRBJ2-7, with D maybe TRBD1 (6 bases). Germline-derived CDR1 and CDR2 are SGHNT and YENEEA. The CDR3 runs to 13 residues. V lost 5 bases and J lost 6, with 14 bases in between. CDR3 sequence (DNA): TGTGCCAGCAGCCCTGGACAGTTTCTCGAGCAGTACTTC. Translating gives CASSPGQFLEQYF. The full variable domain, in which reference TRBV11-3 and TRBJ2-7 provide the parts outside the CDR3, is EAGVVQSPRYKIIEKKQPVAFWCNPISGHNTLYWYLQNLGQGPELLIRYENEEAVDDSQLPKDRFSAERLKGVDSTLKIQPAELGDSAVYLCASSPGQFLEQYFGPGTRLTVT.

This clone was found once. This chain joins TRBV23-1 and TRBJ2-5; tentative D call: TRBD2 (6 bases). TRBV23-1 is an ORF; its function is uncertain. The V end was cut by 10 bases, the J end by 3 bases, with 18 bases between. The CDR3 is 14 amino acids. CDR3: CAIPGTSTKETQYF. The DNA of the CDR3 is TGCGCCATCCCGGGGACTTCGACAAAAGAGACCCAGTACTTC.